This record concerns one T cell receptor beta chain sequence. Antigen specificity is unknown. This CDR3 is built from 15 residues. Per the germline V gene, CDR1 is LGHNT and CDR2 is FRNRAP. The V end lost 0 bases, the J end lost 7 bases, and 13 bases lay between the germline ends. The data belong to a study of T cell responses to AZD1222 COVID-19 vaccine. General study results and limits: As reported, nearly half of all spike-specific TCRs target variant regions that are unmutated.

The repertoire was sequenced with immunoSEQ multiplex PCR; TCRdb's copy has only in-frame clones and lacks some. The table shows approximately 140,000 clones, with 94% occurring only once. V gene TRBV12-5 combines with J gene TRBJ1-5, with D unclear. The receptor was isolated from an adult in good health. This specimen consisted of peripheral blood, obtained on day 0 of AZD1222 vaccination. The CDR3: CASGLVVGQAQPQHF. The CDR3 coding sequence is TGTGCTAGTGGTTTGGTAGTTGGTCAGGCACAGCCCCAGCATTTT.